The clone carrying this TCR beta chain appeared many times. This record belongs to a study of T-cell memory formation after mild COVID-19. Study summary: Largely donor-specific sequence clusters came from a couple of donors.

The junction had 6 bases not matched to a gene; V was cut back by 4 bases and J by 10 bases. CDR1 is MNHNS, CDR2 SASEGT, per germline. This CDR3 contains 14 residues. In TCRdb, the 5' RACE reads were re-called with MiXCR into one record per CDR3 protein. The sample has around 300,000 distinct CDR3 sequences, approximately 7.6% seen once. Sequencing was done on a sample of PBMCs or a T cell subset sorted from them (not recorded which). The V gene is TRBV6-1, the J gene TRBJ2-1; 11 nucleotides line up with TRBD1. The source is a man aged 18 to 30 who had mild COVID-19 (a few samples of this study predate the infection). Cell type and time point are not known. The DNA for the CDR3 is TGTGCCAGCAGTGGGGACAGGGGGTGGTCCGAGCAGTTCTTC. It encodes CASSGDRGWSEQFF.